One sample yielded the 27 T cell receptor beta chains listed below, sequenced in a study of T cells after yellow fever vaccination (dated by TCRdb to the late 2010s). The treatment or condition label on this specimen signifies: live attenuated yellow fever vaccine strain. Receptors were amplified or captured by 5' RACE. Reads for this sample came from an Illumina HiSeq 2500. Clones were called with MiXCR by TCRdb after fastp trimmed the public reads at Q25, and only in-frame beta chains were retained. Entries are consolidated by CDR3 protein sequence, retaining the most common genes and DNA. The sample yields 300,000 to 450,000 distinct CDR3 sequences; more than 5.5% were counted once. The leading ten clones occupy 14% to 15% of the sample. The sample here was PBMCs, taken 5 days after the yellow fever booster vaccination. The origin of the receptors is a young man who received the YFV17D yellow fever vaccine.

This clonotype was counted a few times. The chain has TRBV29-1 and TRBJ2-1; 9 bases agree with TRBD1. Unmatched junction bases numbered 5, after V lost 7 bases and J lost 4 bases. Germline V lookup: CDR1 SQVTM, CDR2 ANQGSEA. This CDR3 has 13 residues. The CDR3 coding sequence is TGCAGCGCTAGGACAGGGGCGTACAATGAGCAGTTCTTC. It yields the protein CSARTGAYNEQFF.

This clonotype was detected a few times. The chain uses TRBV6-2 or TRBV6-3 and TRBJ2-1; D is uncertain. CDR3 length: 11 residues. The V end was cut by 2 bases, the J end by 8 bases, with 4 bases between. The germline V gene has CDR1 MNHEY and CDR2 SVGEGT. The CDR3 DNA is TGTGCCAGCAGTTACGTCGATGAGCAGTTCTTC. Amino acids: CASSYVDEQFF.

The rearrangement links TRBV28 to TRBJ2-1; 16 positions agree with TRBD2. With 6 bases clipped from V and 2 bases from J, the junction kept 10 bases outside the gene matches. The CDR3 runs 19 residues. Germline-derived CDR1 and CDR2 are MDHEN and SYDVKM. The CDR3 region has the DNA TGTGCCAGCAGGGGACCGGGACTAGCGGGAGGGCCCACCTACAATGAGCAGTTCTTC. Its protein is CASRGPGLAGGPTYNEQFF.

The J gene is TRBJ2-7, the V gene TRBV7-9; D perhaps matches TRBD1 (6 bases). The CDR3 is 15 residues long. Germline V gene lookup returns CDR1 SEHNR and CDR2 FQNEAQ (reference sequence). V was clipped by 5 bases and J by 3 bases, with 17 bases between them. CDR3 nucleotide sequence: TGTGCCAGCAGCCCGATCCAGGGGATTTTCTACGAGCAGTACTTC. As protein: CASSPIQGIFYEQYF.

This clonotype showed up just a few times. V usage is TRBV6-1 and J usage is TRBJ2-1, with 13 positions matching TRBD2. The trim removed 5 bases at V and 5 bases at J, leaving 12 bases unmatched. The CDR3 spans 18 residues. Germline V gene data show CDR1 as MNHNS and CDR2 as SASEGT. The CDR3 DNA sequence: TGTGCCAGCAGTCCCGGGACTAGCGGGATCTTCGTCCACAATGAGCAGTTCTTC. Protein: CASSPGTSGIFVHNEQFF.

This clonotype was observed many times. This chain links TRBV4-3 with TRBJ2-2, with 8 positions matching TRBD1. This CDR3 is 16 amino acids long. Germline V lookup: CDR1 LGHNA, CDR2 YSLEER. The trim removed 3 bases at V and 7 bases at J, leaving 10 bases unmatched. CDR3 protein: CASSHGPDRANGELFF. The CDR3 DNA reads TGCGCCAGCAGCCATGGGCCGGACAGGGCTAACGGGGAGCTGTTTTTT.

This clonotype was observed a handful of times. Here the CDR3 DNA reads TGTGCCAGCTCACCACCCGGGACCCCTTCCTACGAGCAGTACTTC. Its protein is CASSPPGTPSYEQYF. The chain combines TRBV18 with TRBJ2-7, with D possibly being TRBD1 or TRBD2 (5 bases each). Germline values: CDR1 KGHSH, CDR2 LQKENI. The CDR3 consists of 15 residues. The V gene lost 0 bases and the J gene lost 1 base, with 10 bases spanning the gap.

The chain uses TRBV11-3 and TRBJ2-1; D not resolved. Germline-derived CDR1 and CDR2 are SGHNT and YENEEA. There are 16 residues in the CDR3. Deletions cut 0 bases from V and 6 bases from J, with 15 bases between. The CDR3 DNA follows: TGTGCCAGCAGCTTAGAACCCCAAAATCGTGGCAATGAGCAGTTCTTC. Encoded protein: CASSLEPQNRGNEQFF.

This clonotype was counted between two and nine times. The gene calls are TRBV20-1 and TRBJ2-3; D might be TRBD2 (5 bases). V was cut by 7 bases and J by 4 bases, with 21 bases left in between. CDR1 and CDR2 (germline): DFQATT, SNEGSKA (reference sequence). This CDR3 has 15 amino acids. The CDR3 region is CSGNSRTPTSDTQYF. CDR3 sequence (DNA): TGCAGTGGGAACTCCAGGACTCCAACTTCAGATACGCAGTATTTT.

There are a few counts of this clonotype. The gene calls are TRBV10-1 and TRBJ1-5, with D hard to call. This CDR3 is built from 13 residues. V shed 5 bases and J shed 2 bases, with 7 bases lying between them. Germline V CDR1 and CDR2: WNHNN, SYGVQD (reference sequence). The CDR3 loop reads CASSRERNQPQHF. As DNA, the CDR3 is TGCGCCAGCAGTCGAGAGCGCAATCAGCCCCAGCATTTT.

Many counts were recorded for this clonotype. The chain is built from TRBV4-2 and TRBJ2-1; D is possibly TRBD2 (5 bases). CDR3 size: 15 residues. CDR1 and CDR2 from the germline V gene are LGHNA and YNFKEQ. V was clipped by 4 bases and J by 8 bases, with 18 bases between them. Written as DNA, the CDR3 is TGTGCCAGCAGCCCAAACGAGGAGGTAGTTTATGAGCAGTTCTTC. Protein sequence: CASSPNEEVVYEQFF.

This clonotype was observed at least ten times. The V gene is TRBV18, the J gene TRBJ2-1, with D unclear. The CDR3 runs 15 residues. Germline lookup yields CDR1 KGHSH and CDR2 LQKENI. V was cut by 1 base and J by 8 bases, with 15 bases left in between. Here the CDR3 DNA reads TGTGCCAGCTCACCACAATCGGCCCACGCCGATGAGCAGTTCTTC. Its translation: CASSPQSAHADEQFF.

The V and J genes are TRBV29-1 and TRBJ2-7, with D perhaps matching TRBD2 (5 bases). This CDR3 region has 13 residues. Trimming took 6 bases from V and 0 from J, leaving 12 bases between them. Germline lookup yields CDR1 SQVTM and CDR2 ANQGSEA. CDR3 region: CSVVLTTSYEQYF. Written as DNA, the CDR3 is TGCAGCGTCGTTCTGACTACCTCCTACGAGCAGTACTTC.

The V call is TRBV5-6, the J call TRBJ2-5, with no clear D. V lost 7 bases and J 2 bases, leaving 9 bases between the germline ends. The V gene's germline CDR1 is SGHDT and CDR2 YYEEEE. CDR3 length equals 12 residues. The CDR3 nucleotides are TGTGCCAGCGCTAAAGCTCAAGAGACCCAGTACTTC. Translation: CASAKAQETQYF.

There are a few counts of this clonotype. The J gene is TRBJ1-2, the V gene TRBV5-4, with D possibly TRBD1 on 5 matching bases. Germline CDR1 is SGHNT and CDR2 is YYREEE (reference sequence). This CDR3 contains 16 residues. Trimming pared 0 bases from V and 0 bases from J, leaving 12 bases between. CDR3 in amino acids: CASSLAVGQTNYGYTF. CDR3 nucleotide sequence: TGTGCCAGCAGCTTGGCCGTAGGACAAACTAACTATGGCTACACCTTC.

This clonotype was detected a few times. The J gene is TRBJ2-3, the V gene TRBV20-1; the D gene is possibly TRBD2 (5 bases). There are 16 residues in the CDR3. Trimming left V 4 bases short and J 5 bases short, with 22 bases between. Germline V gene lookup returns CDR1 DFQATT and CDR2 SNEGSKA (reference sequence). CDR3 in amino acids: CSAKLVILWHVDTQYF. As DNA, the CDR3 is TGCAGTGCTAAACTAGTAATTCTGTGGCACGTAGATACGCAGTATTTT.

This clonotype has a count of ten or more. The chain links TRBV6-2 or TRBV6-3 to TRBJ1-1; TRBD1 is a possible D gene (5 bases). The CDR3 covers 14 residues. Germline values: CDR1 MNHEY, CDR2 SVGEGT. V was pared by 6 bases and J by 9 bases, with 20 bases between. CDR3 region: CASRPDGTPPKAFF. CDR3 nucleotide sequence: TGTGCCAGCAGACCCGATGGGACCCCCCCTAAAGCTTTCTTT.

CDR3 loop: CASSRGLAGGGYEQYF. The DNA of the CDR3 is TGCGCCAGCAGCCGCGGACTAGCGGGAGGAGGCTACGAGCAGTACTTC. This sequence joins TRBV4-1 and TRBJ2-7; 14 bases align to TRBD2. V lost 4 bases and J lost 3; bases outside the gene matches: 5. The CDR3 has 16 residues. The germline gives CDR1 MGHRA, CDR2 YSYEKL.

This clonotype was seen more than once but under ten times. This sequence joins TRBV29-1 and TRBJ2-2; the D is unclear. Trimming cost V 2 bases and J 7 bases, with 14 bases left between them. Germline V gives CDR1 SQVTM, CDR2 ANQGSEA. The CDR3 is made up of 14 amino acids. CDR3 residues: CSVETPGVGGELFF. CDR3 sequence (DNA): TGCAGCGTTGAAACTCCCGGAGTCGGCGGGGAGCTGTTTTTT.

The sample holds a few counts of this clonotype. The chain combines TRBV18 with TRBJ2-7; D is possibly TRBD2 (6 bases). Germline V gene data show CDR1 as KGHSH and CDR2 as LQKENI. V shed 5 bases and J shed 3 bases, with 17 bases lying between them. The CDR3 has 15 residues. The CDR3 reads CASSKDPGRNYEQYF. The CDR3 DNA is TGTGCCAGCTCAAAAGACCCGGGGAGGAACTACGAGCAGTACTTC.

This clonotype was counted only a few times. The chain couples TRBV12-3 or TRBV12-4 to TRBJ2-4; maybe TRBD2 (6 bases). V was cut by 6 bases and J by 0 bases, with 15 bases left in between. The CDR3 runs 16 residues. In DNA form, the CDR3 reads TGTGCCAGCAGCCCCACACTAGCTCTAGCCAAAAACATTCAGTACTTC. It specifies CASSPTLALAKNIQYF.

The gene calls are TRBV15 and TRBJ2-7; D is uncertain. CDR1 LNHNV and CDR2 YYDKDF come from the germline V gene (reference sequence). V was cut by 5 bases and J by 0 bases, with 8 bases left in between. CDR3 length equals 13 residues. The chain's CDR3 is CATSVRVSYEQYF. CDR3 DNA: TGTGCCACCAGCGTCCGTGTCTCCTACGAGCAGTACTTC.

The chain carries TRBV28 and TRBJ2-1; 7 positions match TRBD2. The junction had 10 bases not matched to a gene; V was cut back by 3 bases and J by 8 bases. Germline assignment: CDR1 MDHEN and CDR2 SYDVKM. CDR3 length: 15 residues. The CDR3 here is CASSFSLAAGYEQFF. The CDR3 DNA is TGTGCCAGCAGTTTTAGTCTAGCGGCTGGCTATGAGCAGTTCTTC.

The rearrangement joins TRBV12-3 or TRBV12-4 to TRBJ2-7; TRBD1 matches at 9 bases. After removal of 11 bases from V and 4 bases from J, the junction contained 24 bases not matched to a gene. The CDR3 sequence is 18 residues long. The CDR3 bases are TGTGCCTTCTGTTTATCGGGACAGGGTAGAGTCTTGTCTTACGAGCAGTACTTC. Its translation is CAFCLSGQGRVLSYEQYF.

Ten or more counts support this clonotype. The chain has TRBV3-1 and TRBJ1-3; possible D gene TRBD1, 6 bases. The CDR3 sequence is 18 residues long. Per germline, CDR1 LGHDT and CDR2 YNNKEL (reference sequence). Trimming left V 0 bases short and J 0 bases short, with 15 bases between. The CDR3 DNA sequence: TGTGCCAGCAGCCAAGAAGGGACAACACACACCTCTGGAAACACCATATATTTT. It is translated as CASSQEGTTHTSGNTIYF.

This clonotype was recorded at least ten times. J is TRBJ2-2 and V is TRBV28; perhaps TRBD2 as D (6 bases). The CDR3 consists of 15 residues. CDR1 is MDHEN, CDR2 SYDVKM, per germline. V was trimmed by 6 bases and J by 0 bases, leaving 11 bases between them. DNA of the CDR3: TGTGCCAGCAGCTTCGGGGGAGCGAACACCGGGGAGCTGTTTTTT. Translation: CASSFGGANTGELFF.

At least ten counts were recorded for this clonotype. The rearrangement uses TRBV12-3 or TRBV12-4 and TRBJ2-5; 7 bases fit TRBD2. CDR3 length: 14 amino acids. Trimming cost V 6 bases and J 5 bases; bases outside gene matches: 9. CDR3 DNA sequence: TGTGCCAGCAGCTCCTGGGAGGGAGCGGAGACCCAGTACTTC. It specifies CASSSWEGAETQYF.